This T cell receptor beta chain came from a study of T cells after somatic rescue of genetic block. Germline lookup yields CDR1 KGHSH and CDR2 LQKENI. Trimming took 3 bases from V and 7 from J; bases not matched to a gene: 7. The CDR3 covers 15 residues. Produced via immunoSEQ multiplex PCR; TCRdb's table is partial and in-frame only. The repertoire holds 100,000 to 120,000 clones, about 90% seen once, with roughly 1.4% in the top ten. This chain joins TRBV18 and TRBJ1-4; TRBD1 aligns across 8 bases. The source of this sequence is a woman aged 18-29 years. Sequencing was carried out using peripheral blood mononuclear cells (PBMCs). The CDR3 DNA reads TGTGCCAGCTCACCCCAACAGGGGGAGGCTGAAAAACTGTTTTTT. Amino acid sequence: CASSPQQGEAEKLFF. The full variable domain, completed using reference TRBV18 and TRBJ1-4, is NAGVMQNPRHLVRRRGQEARLRCSPMKGHSHVYWYRQLPEEGLKFMVYLQKENIIDESGMPKERFSAEFPKEGPSILRIQQVVRGDSAAYFCASSPQQGEAEKLFFGSGTQLSVL.